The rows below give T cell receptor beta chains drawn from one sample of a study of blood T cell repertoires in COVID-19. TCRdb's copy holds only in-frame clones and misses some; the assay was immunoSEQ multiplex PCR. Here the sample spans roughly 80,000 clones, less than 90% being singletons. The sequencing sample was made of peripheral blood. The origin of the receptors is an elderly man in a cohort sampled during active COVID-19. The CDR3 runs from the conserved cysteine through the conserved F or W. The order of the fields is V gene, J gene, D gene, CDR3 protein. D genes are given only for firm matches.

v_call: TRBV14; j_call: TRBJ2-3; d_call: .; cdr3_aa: CASSRGPRGIVDLTSDTQYF
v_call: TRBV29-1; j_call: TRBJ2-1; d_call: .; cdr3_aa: CSVASRLDEQFF
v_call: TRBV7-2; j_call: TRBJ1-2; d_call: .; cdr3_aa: CASSLAVSQSNYGYTF
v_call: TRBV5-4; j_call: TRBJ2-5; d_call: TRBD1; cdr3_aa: CASSQTGFQETQYF
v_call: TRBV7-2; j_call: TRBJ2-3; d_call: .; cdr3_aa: CASSLMFRGEMDTQYF
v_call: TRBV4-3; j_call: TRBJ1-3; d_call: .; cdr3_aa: CASSQDYGKANTIYF
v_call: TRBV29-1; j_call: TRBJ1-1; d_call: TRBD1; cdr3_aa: CSVEGQGNTEAFF
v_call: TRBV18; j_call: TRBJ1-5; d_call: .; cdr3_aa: CASSPMTAGGNQPQHF
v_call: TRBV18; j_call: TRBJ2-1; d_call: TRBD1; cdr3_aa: CASSAGTGHYNEQFF
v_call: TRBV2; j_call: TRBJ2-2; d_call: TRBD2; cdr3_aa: CASTRTGLAAGELFF
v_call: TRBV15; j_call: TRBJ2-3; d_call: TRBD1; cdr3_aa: CATSRDRTGEDTQYF
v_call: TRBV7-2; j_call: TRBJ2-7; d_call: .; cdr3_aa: CASSPTRAGEQYF
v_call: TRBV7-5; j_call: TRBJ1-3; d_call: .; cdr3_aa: CVRSPKTGPGNTIYF
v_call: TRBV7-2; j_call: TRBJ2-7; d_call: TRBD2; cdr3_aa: CASSQGISGGTYEQYF
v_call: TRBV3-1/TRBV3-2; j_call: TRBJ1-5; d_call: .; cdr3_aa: CASRRGIDSNQPQHF
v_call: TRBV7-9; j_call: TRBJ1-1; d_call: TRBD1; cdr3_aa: CASSSPGQGNTEAFF
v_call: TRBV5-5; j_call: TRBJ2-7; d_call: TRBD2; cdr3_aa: CASSLAGTSPTYEQYF
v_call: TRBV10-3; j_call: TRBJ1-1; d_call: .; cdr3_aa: CAITRNTEAFF
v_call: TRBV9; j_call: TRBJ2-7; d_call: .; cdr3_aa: CASSVGWYSSYEQYF
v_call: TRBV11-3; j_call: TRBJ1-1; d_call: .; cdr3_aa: CASSQSVTTEAFF
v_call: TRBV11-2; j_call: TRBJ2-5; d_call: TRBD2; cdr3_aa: CASSLGTSGGRETQYF
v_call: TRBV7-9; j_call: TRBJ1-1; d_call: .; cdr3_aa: CASSLGTIEAFF
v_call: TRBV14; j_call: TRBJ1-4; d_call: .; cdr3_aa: CASSLEGKLFF
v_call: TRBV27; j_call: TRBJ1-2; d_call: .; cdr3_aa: CASSRTGRYGYTF
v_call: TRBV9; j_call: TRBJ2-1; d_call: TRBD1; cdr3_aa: CASTPPDRESYNEQFF
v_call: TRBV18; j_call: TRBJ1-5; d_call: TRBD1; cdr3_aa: CASSPTGNHEQPQHF
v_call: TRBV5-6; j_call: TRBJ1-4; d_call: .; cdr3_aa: CASSLARTENEKLFF
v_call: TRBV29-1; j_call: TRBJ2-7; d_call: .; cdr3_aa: CSVGFSRVYEQYF
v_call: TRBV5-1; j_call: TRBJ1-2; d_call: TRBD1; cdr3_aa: CASSSGTGETFHYGYTF
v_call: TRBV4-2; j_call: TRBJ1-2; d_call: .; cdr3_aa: CASSQGAGGMEGPNYGYTF
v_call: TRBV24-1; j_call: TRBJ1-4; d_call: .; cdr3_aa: CATISGKLFF